The next 22 T cell receptor beta chains were all read from a single sample in a study of blood T cell repertoires in COVID-19. Libraries were prepared by immunoSEQ multiplex PCR; TCRdb keeps only in-frame clonotypes and omits some of them. The data contain nearly 110,000 clones, about 82% of them singletons. Sample: peripheral blood. The receptors derive from an elderly man with COVID-19, enrolled during active disease.

The chain has TRBV12-3 or TRBV12-4 and TRBJ2-1, with D unresolved. This CDR3 contains 12 residues. Trimming took 9 bases from V and 1 from J, leaving 7 bases between them. CDR3 bases: TGTGCCAGTATGAGTTCCTACAATGAGCAGTTCTTC. Translation: CASMSSYNEQFF.

J is TRBJ2-5 and V is TRBV7-9; 9 bases are shared with TRBD1. Germline CDR1 SEHNR, CDR2 FQNEAQ (reference sequence). The CDR3 runs to 15 residues. J was trimmed by 2 bases and V by 1 base; bases with no gene match: 2. The DNA of the CDR3 is TGTGCCAGCAGCTTAGTCGGGACAGGGCAAGAGACCCAGTACTTC. Translating it yields CASSLVGTGQETQYF.

The chain couples TRBV3-1 (or the pseudogene TRBV3-2) to TRBJ1-4, with unresolved D. The V gene lost 3 bases and the J gene lost 5 bases, with 7 bases spanning the gap. CDR1 and CDR2 (germline): LGHDT, YNNKEL (reference sequence). The CDR3 has 13 residues. Here the CDR3 DNA reads TGTGCCAGCAGCCAGGGGAGAAATGAAAAACTGTTTTTT. Encoded protein: CASSQGRNEKLFF.

This clone was seen a single time. This rearrangement joins TRBV10-3 to TRBJ2-1, with TRBD2 matching 9 bases. Trimming removed 6 bases from V and 0 bases from J; junction bases left unmatched: 6. CDR3 size: 16 residues. Germline V gene sequence: CDR1 ENHRY, CDR2 SYGVKD. The CDR3 protein is CAIRRTSEDSYNEQFF. Written as DNA, the CDR3 is TGTGCCATCAGACGGACTAGCGAGGACTCCTACAATGAGCAGTTCTTC.

J is TRBJ2-7 and V is TRBV5-1; the D is unclear. Germline-derived CDR1 and CDR2 are SGHRS and YFSETQ. The V end was cut by 0 bases, the J end by 2 bases, with 9 bases between. The CDR3 consists of 14 residues. The CDR3: CASSLASRAYEQYF. The CDR3 DNA sequence: TGCGCCAGCAGCTTGGCTTCCCGAGCCTACGAGCAGTACTTC.

This chain links TRBV7-3 with TRBJ1-6; 8 bases line up with TRBD1. The CDR3 is 14 residues long. Losses at the gene ends were 5 bases for V and 8 bases for J; bases not matched to a gene: 5. Germline V gives CDR1 SGHTA, CDR2 FQGTGA. DNA of the CDR3: TGTGCCAGCAGCCCAGGGGGCGGGGATTCACCCCTCCACTTT. It is translated as CASSPGGGDSPLHF. Looking up the rest from reference TRBV7-3 and TRBJ1-6 gives the full variable domain: GAGVSQTPSNKVTEKGKYVELRCDPISGHTALYWYRQSLGQGPEFLIYFQGTGAADDSGLPNDRFFAVRPEGSVSTLKIQRTERGDSAVYLCASSPGGGDSPLHFGNGTRLTVT.

V usage is TRBV9 and J usage is TRBJ2-3, with a weak D call TRBD2 (6 bases). V was cut by 4 bases and J by 10 bases, with 19 bases left in between. The CDR3 extends over 14 amino acids. Germline V CDR1 and CDR2: SGDLS, YYNGEE. The CDR3 DNA reads TGTGCCAGCAGCCCCCGGGAGAGGGCTAGCGCGCAGTATTTT. Its translation is CASSPRERASAQYF.

This rearrangement joins TRBV7-2 to TRBJ2-7, with 7 bases lining up with TRBD2. The trim removed 5 bases at V and 3 bases at J, leaving 10 bases unmatched. The CDR3 is 15 amino acids. Per germline, CDR1 SGHTA and CDR2 FQGNSA. CDR3 amino acids: CASSLLAGAVYEQYF. CDR3 nucleotide sequence: TGTGCCAGCAGCCTCCTCGCGGGAGCCGTCTACGAGCAGTACTTC.

This rearrangement joins TRBV27 to TRBJ2-7, with 7 bases lining up with TRBD1. The V gene end was trimmed by 2 bases and the J gene end by 2 bases; junction bases not matched to a gene: 6. CDR1 is MNHEY and CDR2 is SMNVEV in the germline V gene (reference sequence). This CDR3 region has 15 residues. In DNA, the CDR3 is TGTGCCAGCAGTTTACGACAGGGCATAACCTACGAGCAGTACTTC. It translates to CASSLRQGITYEQYF.

This clone showed up just a few times. The rearrangement joins TRBV19 to TRBJ1-5; D remains unclear. The germline CDR1 and CDR2 sequences are LNHDA and SQIVND (reference sequence). V gave up 1 base and J gave up 1 base, with 5 bases separating them. The CDR3 extends over 14 amino acids. The CDR3 here is CASSIGQSNQPQHF. The CDR3 DNA reads TGTGCCAGTAGTATAGGGCAGAGCAATCAGCCCCAGCATTTT.

The V and J genes are TRBV7-2 and TRBJ1-4, with TRBD1 matching 7 bases. CDR1 is SGHTA, CDR2 FQGNSA, per germline. V dropped 1 base and J dropped 8; count of bases not matched to a gene: 4. This CDR3 comprises 14 residues. CDR3: CASSLGQGGEKLFF. Here the CDR3 DNA reads TGTGCCAGCAGCTTAGGACAGGGCGGGGAAAAACTGTTTTTT.

The rearrangement joins TRBV27 to TRBJ2-7, with 8 positions matching TRBD2. CDR1 is MNHEY and CDR2 is SMNVEV in the germline V gene (reference sequence). This CDR3 has 15 amino acids. The J segment lost 2 bases and the V segment lost 5 bases, leaving 8 bases of the junction unmatched. The CDR3 DNA sequence: TGTGCCAGCAGTGGATACCGGGGGGGGACCTACGAGCAGTACTTC. It is translated as CASSGYRGGTYEQYF.

The J gene is TRBJ2-7, the V gene TRBV6-6, with TRBD1 as a possible D gene (5 bases). The germline V gene has CDR1 MNHNY and CDR2 SVGAGI (reference sequence). V lost 2 bases and J 9 bases, leaving 20 bases between the germline ends. The CDR3 consists of 15 residues. The CDR3 sequence is CASSYESNRFLGQYF. CDR3 sequence (DNA): TGTGCCAGCAGTTACGAATCAAACAGGTTCCTGGGGCAGTACTTC.

The gene calls are TRBV27 and TRBJ2-5, with TRBD2 matching over 9 bases. Germline loops: CDR1 MNHEY, CDR2 SMNVEV (reference sequence). The CDR3 runs to 16 residues. V shed 2 bases and J 5 bases; nucleotides not matched to a gene: 9. The CDR3 nucleotides read TGTGCCAGCAGTTTAGACGGAGCGGGAGGATCGGAGACCCAGTACTTC. Protein sequence: CASSLDGAGGSETQYF.

The gene calls are TRBV5-4 and TRBJ2-1, with 10 positions matching TRBD2. The germline V gene has CDR1 SGHNT and CDR2 YYREEE (reference sequence). V gave up 0 bases and J gave up 5 bases; unmatched junction bases: 2. The CDR3 is made up of 15 amino acids. CDR3 residues: CASSLVGLANNEQFF. In DNA form, the CDR3 reads TGTGCCAGCAGCTTGGTGGGACTAGCGAACAATGAGCAGTTCTTC.

This chain joins TRBV7-6 and TRBJ2-7; a weak D match, TRBD2 (6 bases). The CDR3 is 16 residues long. V was trimmed by 3 bases and J by 3 bases, leaving 18 bases between them. Germline CDR1 is SGHVS and CDR2 is FNYEAQ. DNA for the CDR3: TGTGCCAGCAGCTTGGCTGGTGGCGGGGTGGTCTACGAGCAGTACTTC. Translating it yields CASSLAGGGVVYEQYF.

The chain is built from TRBV28 and TRBJ2-7; 7 nucleotides line up with TRBD2. This CDR3 is built from 14 residues. CDR1 is MDHEN and CDR2 is SYDVKM in the germline V gene. V lost 6 bases to trimming and J lost 2 bases; unmatched junction nucleotides: 7. The CDR3 region is CASSPLAVPYEQYF. For the CDR3, the DNA is TGTGCCAGCAGCCCCCTAGCGGTCCCCTACGAGCAGTACTTC.

This clone occurred a few times. The V gene is TRBV11-2, the J gene TRBJ1-5, with a weak D call TRBD1 (5 bases). V dropped 0 bases and J dropped 8 bases, with 14 bases sitting between them. The germline V gene has CDR1 SGHAT and CDR2 FQNNGV. CDR3 length: 15 amino acids. The CDR3: CASSLDGRGGEPQHF. Here the CDR3 DNA reads TGTGCCAGCAGCTTAGATGGGAGGGGCGGAGAGCCCCAGCATTTT.

This clone was seen once. J is TRBJ1-4 and V is TRBV4-1; perhaps TRBD1 as D (5 bases). The V and J ends lost 4 bases and 4 bases respectively, with 16 bases between them. The CDR3 extends over 16 amino acids. Per the germline V gene, CDR1 is MGHRA and CDR2 is YSYEKL. CDR3 DNA: TGCGCCAGCAGCCTCCTAGGGGCAGGATTTAATGAAAAACTGTTTTTT. Translation: CASSLLGAGFNEKLFF.

The rearrangement links TRBV11-3 to TRBJ2-7; 9 nucleotides match TRBD1. With 7 bases clipped from V and 0 bases from J, the junction kept 7 bases outside the gene matches. Germline CDR1 is SGHNT and CDR2 is YENEEA. The CDR3 is made up of 15 amino acids. CDR3 region: CASTTGGALSYEQYF. The CDR3 region has the DNA TGTGCCAGCACCACAGGGGGCGCCCTCTCCTACGAGCAGTACTTC. Full variable domain (outside the CDR3, taken from reference TRBV11-3 and TRBJ2-7): EAGVVQSPRYKIIEKKQPVAFWCNPISGHNTLYWYLQNLGQGPELLIRYENEEAVDDSQLPKDRFSAERLKGVDSTLKIQPAELGDSAVYLCASTTGGALSYEQYFGPGTRLTVT.

Remarks on this clone: Other nucleotide sequences in the sample specify the same CDR3. V is TRBV5-1 and J is TRBJ1-4; D uncertain. The germline CDR1 and CDR2 sequences are SGHRS and YFSETQ. This CDR3 has 14 amino acids. The V end lost 4 bases, the J end lost 0 bases, and 7 bases lay between the germline ends. The CDR3, as DNA: TGCGCCAGCAGCCCACTTGCAACTAATGAAAAACTGTTTTTT. Amino acid sequence: CASSPLATNEKLFF.

J is TRBJ2-7 and V is TRBV28; 11 bases are shared with TRBD2. The CDR3 is 15 residues long. Germline V gene lookup returns CDR1 MDHEN and CDR2 SYDVKM. V was clipped by 5 bases and J by 2 bases; unmatched bases: 5. The CDR3 reads CASSQPGLAAYEQYF. The CDR3 DNA follows: TGTGCCAGCAGTCAACCGGGACTAGCGGCCTACGAGCAGTACTTC. Drawing the rest from reference TRBV28 and TRBJ2-7, the complete variable domain is DVKVTQSSRYLVKRTGEKVFLECVQDMDHENMFWYRQDPGLGLRLIYFSYDVKMKEKGDIPEGYSVSREKKERFSLILESASTNQTSMYLCASSQPGLAAYEQYFGPGTRLTVT.